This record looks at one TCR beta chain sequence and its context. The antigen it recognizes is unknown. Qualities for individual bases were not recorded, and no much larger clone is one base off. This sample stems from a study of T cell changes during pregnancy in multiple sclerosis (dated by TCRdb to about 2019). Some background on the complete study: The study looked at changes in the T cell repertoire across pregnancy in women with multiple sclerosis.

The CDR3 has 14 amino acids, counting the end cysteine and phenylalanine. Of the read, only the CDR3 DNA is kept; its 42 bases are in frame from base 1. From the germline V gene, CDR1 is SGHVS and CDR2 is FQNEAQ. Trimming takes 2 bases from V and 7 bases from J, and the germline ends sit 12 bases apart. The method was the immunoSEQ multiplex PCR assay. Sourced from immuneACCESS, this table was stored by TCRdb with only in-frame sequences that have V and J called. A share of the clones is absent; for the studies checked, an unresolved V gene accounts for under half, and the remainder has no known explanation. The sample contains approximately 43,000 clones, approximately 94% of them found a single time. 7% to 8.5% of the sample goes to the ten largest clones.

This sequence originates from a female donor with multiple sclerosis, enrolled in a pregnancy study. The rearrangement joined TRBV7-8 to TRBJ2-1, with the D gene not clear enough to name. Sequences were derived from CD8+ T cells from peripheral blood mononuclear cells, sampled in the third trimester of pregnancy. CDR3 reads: CASSLFGVRNEQFF. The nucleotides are TGTGCCAGCAGCTTATTCGGAGTTAGGAATGAGCAGTTCTTC.